A selection of T cell receptor beta chains follows, all from one sample in a study of cytomegalovirus exposure and HLA in healthy donors. Sequencing was performed with immunoSEQ multiplex PCR; in TCRdb, only in-frame clones are kept and a portion is missing. Its listing shows about 200,000 clones. The sample comprised PBMCs. The receptor set was obtained from a boy between 10 and 17 years old in good health and CMV-seronegative. CDR3s include the opening cysteine and the closing phenylalanine or tryptophan. A D gene is named only where the DNA matches it firmly.

j_call,cdr3_length,v_call,d_call,cdr3_aa,cdr3_nt
TRBJ2-2,14,TRBV6-1,.,CASSEQANTGELFF,TGTGCCAGCAGTGAGCAGGCGAACACCGGGGAGCTGTTTTTT
TRBJ1-5,13,TRBV25-1,TRBD1,CASSATGVQPQHF,TGTGCCAGCAGTGCAACAGGGGTCCAGCCCCAGCATTTT
TRBJ2-3,12,TRBV7-3,.,CASSDNTDTQYF,TGTGCCAGCAGCGACAACACAGATACGCAGTATTTT
TRBJ2-6,20,TRBV27,TRBD2,CASSRPGLAGGASGANVLTF,TGTGCCAGCAGCCGACCGGGACTAGCGGGGGGAGCCTCTGGGGCCAACGTCCTGACTTTC
TRBJ1-2,14,TRBV19,TRBD1,CASSIWGQIPGYTF,TGTGCCAGTAGTATATGGGGACAGATCCCAGGCTACACCTTC
TRBJ2-1,15,TRBV7-7,TRBD2,CASSLGRGGPEEQFF,TGTGCTAGCAGCTTGGGGCGGGGGGGCCCGGAGGAGCAGTTCTTC
TRBJ2-7,14,TRBV7-6,TRBD1,CASSSGTGSYEQYF,TGTGCCAGCAGCTCCGGGACAGGTAGCTACGAGCAGTACTTC
TRBJ2-1,13,TRBV13,TRBD2,CASSLTSVNEQFF,TGTGCCAGCAGCCTGACTAGCGTAAATGAGCAGTTCTTC
TRBJ2-2,17,TRBV5-1,TRBD2,CASSLGTSGANTGELFF,TGCGCCAGCAGCCTCGGGACTAGCGGGGCGAACACCGGGGAGCTGTTTTTT
TRBJ1-6,16,TRBV21-1,.,CASSKGSQGAKSPLHF,TGTGCCAGCAGCAAAGGCTCCCAGGGGGCCAAATCACCCCTCCACTTT
TRBJ2-1,15,TRBV5-1,.,CASSLTAGADMGGFF,TGCGCCAGCAGCTTGACCGCGGGGGCCGATATGGGGGGGTTCTTC
TRBJ1-2,13,TRBV6-1,TRBD1,CASGTGQLYGYTF,TGTGCCAGCGGGACAGGGCAACTCTATGGCTACACCTTC
TRBJ2-1,14,TRBV5-1,.,CASSIGSSGNEQFF,TGCGCCAGCAGCATAGGGAGTTCAGGCAATGAGCAGTTCTTC
TRBJ1-2,16,TRBV29-1,TRBD1,CSVNTYDRAYGYGYTF,TGCAGCGTGAATACCTACGACAGGGCTTACGGCTATGGCTACACCTTC
TRBJ2-7,16,TRBV9,.,CASSVDPGLLLYEQYF,TGTGCCAGCAGCGTAGACCCGGGACTTCTCCTTTACGAGCAGTACTTC
TRBJ2-1,15,TRBV7-9,.,CAGSAHGGTYNEQFF,TGTGCCGGCAGCGCGCACGGGGGGACATACAATGAGCAGTTCTTC
TRBJ1-1,15,TRBV4-2,.,CASSQGGRTNTEAFF,TGTGCCAGCAGCCAAGGGGGACGGACTAACACTGAAGCCTTCTTT
TRBJ1-1,13,TRBV5-1,.,CASSSGSGTEAFF,TGCGCCAGCAGCTCCGGGTCTGGCACTGAAGCTTTCTTT
TRBJ2-7,14,TRBV9,.,CASSWRTGPDEQYF,TGTGCCAGCAGCTGGAGAACAGGACCGGACGAGCAGTACTTC
TRBJ1-2,18,TRBV4-3,TRBD1,CASSLEIPGQGLLSGYTF,TGCGCCAGCAGTCTAGAGATACCGGGACAGGGGCTATTGAGTGGCTACACCTTC
TRBJ2-7,15,TRBV11-2,.,CASSLASAAAYEQYF,TGTGCCAGCAGCTTAGCCTCAGCGGCTGCCTACGAGCAGTACTTC
TRBJ1-1,14,TRBV9,.,CASSVAYGETEAFF,TGTGCCAGCAGCGTAGCTTACGGAGAAACTGAAGCTTTCTTT
TRBJ1-5,13,TRBV18,TRBD1,CASQGQANQPQHF,TGTGCCAGCCAAGGACAGGCGAATCAGCCCCAGCATTTT
TRBJ2-7,14,TRBV19,TRBD2,CASRGGDKPYEQYF,TGTGCCAGTCGGGGGGGGGACAAGCCCTACGAGCAGTACTTC
TRBJ2-7,14,TRBV5-1,.,CASSKDTPSYEQYF,TGCGCCAGCAGCAAGGACACCCCCTCCTACGAGCAGTACTTC
TRBJ2-2,16,TRBV9,TRBD2,CASSVRDYSNTGELFF,TGTGCCAGCAGCGTCCGGGACTATAGCAACACCGGGGAGCTGTTTTTT
TRBJ1-3,15,TRBV2,TRBD1,CASSDGRGPGNTIYF,TGTGCCAGCAGTGACGGGAGGGGGCCGGGAAACACCATATATTTT
TRBJ2-7,11,TRBV20-1,.,CSASTSYEQYF,TGCAGTGCGTCCACATCCTACGAGCAGTACTTC
TRBJ2-3,15,TRBV28,.,CASSLIPLSTDTQYF,TGTGCCAGCAGTTTAATCCCGCTATCCACAGATACGCAGTATTTT
TRBJ1-4,15,TRBV7-6,.,CASSPGQTTNEKLFF,TGTGCCAGCAGCCCCGGACAGACAACTAATGAAAAACTGTTTTTT
TRBJ2-5,17,TRBV7-9,TRBD2,CASSAEKAGTSRETQYF,TGTGCCAGCAGCGCGGAAAAAGCCGGGACTAGTAGGGAGACCCAGTACTTC
TRBJ2-3,17,TRBV7-2,TRBD2,CASSREGGGDSTDTQYF,TGTGCCAGCAGTCGTGAGGGCGGGGGGGATAGCACAGATACGCAGTATTTT
TRBJ1-1,19,TRBV18,TRBD1,CASSPKLDRGPILNTEAFF,TGTGCCAGCTCACCAAAGTTGGACAGGGGGCCCATTTTGAACACTGAAGCTTTCTTT
TRBJ2-7,13,TRBV6-6,.,CASSYLQAYEQYF,TGTGCCAGCAGTTACTTGCAGGCCTACGAGCAGTACTTC
TRBJ1-1,17,TRBV9,.,CASSAVAGSGGHTEAFF,TGTGCCAGCAGCGCCGTCGCGGGGTCGGGCGGACACACTGAAGCTTTCTTT
TRBJ1-1,16,TRBV5-8,TRBD1,CASSWGQGAVDTEAFF,TGTGCCAGCAGCTGGGGACAGGGGGCGGTGGACACTGAAGCTTTCTTT
TRBJ1-2,13,TRBV6-5,.,CASSYLEGRGYTF,TGTGCCAGCAGTTACTTGGAGGGACGGGGCTACACCTTC
TRBJ2-1,16,TRBV6-6,.,CASSQNRFGRDNEQFF,TGTGCCAGCAGTCAAAACAGGTTTGGACGGGACAATGAGCAGTTCTTC
TRBJ2-1,15,TRBV6-1,TRBD2,CASTTLAGGRNEQFF,TGTGCCAGCACTACCCTAGCGGGGGGGAGGAATGAGCAGTTCTTC
TRBJ2-3,15,TRBV2,TRBD1,CASSFDRGIFDTQYF,TGTGCCAGCAGTTTTGACAGGGGTATCTTCGATACGCAGTATTTT
TRBJ1-6,15,TRBV6-5,.,CASSYSAAGNSPLHF,TGTGCCAGCAGTTACTCGGCGGCGGGGAATTCACCCCTCCACTTT
TRBJ1-2,13,TRBV13,.,CASSSTANYGYTF,TGTGCCAGCAGCTCGACAGCTAACTATGGCTACACCTTC
TRBJ2-7,17,TRBV5-4,TRBD2,CASSLEVGGGSSYEQYF,TGTGCCAGCAGCTTGGAGGTTGGCGGGGGGAGCTCCTACGAGCAGTACTTC